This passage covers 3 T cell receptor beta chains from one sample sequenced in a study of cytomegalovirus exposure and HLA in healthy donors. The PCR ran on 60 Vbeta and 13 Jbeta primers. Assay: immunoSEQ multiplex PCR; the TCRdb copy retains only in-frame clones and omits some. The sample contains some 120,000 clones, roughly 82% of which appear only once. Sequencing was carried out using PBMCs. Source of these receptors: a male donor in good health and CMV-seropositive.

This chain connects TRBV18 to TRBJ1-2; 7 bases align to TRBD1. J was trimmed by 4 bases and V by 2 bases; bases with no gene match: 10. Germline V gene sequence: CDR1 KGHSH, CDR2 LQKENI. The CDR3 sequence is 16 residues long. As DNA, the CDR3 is TGTGCCAGCTCACCATTGCAGGACAGGTCGATCTATGGCTACACCTTC. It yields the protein CASSPLQDRSIYGYTF.

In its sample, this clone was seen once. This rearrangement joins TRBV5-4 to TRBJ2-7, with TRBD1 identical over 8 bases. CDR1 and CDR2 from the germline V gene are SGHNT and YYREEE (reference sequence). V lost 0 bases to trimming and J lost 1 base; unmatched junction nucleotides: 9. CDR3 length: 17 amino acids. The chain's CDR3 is CASSLGVGQGNSYEQYF. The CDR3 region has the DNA TGTGCCAGCAGCTTGGGGGTCGGACAGGGTAATTCCTACGAGCAGTACTTC.

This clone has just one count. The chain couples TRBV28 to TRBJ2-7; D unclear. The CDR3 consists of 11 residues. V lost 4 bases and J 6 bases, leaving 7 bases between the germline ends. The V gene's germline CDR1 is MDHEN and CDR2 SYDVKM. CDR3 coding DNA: TGTGCCAGCAGTTCTTTGCGCGAGCAGTACTTC. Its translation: CASSSLREQYF.